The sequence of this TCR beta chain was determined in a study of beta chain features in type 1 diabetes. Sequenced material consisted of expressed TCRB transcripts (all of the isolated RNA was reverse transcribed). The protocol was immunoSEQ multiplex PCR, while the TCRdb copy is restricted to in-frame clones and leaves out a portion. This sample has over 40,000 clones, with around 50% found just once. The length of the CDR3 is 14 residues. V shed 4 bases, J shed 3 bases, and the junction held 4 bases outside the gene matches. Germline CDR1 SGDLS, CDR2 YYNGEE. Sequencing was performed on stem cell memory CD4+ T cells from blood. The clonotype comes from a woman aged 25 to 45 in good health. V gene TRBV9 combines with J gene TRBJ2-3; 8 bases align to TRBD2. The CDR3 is CASSQTSVTDTQYF. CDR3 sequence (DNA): TGTGCCAGCAGCCAGACTAGCGTGACAGATACGCAGTATTTT.